This entry features one T cell receptor (beta chain) sequence. The entry originates in a study of sequential checkpoint blockade in melanoma. As for treatment: randomized to nivolumab then ipilimumab (arm A) or the reverse (arm B). DNA-damaging chemotherapy had not been given to any patient beforehand. Profiling relied on immunoSEQ multiplex PCR, and the TCRdb table lists in-frame clones only, not all of them. Among approximately 28,000 clones listed, more than 80% were seen once. This CDR3 region has 15 residues. Germline V CDR1 and CDR2: LNHDA, SQIVND (reference sequence). V lost 5 bases to trimming and J lost 5 bases, with 18 bases between them.

The sequenced sample was CD8+ T cells sorted from blood (inferred from file names), obtained from a patient given nivolumab and ipilimumab in sequence. The receptor was isolated from a human donor with melanoma. This chain connects TRBV19 to TRBJ1-1, with D unclear. The CDR3 DNA is TGTGCCAGTAGTCTTCAGGCGGCAGGAGGTACTGAAGCTTTCTTT. This gives the protein CASSLQAAGGTEAFF.